This TCR beta chain was obtained from a study of blood T cells in healthy people across ages. A J-beta primer mix and a sample-barcoded 5' primer were used in a second PCR of roughly 7 to 12 cycles. TCRdb called the 5' RACE reads again in MiXCR, with one record for every CDR3 protein. The table includes over a million distinct CDR3 sequences, approximately 63% detected once. The CDR3 contains 13 residues. V gave up 6 bases and J gave up 6 bases, with 14 bases separating them. Germline CDR1 MNHEY, CDR2 SVGAGI. This clonotype was sampled from a man between 18 and 29 years old in good health. Sample: blood. The chain carries TRBV6-5 and TRBJ1-1, with no clear D. The CDR3 reads CASSPQEIPEAFF. For the CDR3, the DNA is TGTGCCAGCAGCCCCCAAGAGATACCTGAAGCTTTCTTT.